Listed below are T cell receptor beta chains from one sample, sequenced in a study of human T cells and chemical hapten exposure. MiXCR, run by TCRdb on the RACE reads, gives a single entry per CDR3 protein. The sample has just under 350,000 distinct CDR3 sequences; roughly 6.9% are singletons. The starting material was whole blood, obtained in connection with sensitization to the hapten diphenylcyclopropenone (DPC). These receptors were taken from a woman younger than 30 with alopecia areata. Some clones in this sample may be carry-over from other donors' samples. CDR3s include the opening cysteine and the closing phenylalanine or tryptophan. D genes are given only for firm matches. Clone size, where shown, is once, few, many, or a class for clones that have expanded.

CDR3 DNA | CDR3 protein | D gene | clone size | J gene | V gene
TGTGCCAGCAGCCGGAGGGGGATGGACACTGAAGCTTTCTTT | CASSRRGMDTEAFF | NA | NA | TRBJ1-1 | TRBV3-1
TGCGCCAGCAGCCAAGAGATGTCTGGGGCCAACGTCCTGACTTTC | CASSQEMSGANVLTF | NA | NA | TRBJ2-6 | TRBV4-3
TGCAGTGCTAGAACGGACAGGGTATCCTACGAGCAGTACTTC | CSARTDRVSYEQYF | TRBD1 | few | TRBJ2-7 | TRBV20-1
TGTGCCAGCAGTGAGGGACAGGATTTGAATTCACCCCTCCACTTT | CASSEGQDLNSPLHF | TRBD1 | NA | TRBJ1-6 | TRBV6-1
TGCGCCAGCAGATCGGAACAGGGATCGCGCATGAACACTGAAGCTTTCTTT | CASRSEQGSRMNTEAFF | NA | few | TRBJ1-1 | TRBV5-1
TGCAGTGCTAGATTTAGCGGGGGGGCAGGCTTCTACAATGAGCAGTTCTTC | CSARFSGGAGFYNEQFF | TRBD2 | few | TRBJ2-1 | TRBV20-1
TGTGCCAGCAGTTCGGGGGCGGGGGCGAGTGGCTACACCTTC | CASSSGAGASGYTF | NA | many | TRBJ1-2 | TRBV27
TGCGCCAGCAGCTTGGAGGGACTGGGCTACAATGAGCAGTTCTTC | CASSLEGLGYNEQFF | NA | few | TRBJ2-1 | TRBV5-1
TGCAGCGTTGGTGGGACACTGCTTAACACTGAAGCTTTCTTT | CSVGGTLLNTEAFF | NA | NA | TRBJ1-1 | TRBV29-1
TGTGCCAGCAGCTTGGGCCCGAGCTCCTATAATTCACCCCTCCACTTT | CASSLGPSSYNSPLHF | NA | few | TRBJ1-6 | TRBV5-5
TGTGCCAGCAGTTTTACTATGGGGACTTACACCGGGGAGCTGTTTTTT | CASSFTMGTYTGELFF | NA | many | TRBJ2-2 | TRBV12-3/TRBV12-4
TGCAGTGCGTATACTAGCGGGGGGATCACAGATACGCAGTATTTT | CSAYTSGGITDTQYF | TRBD2 | NA | TRBJ2-3 | TRBV20-1
TGTGCCAGCAGTACCGCCGGGACAGTCATCTACGAGCAGTACTTC | CASSTAGTVIYEQYF | TRBD1 | few | TRBJ2-7 | TRBV27
TGTGCCAGCAGCCCCCAACCGGACTGGGGAAATGAAAAACTGTTTTTT | CASSPQPDWGNEKLFF | NA | few | TRBJ1-4 | TRBV7-9
TGTGCCAGCAGTAGTACACGGGATTCACTCGGGGCGCGCGCCTATAATTCACCCCTCCACTTT | CASSSTRDSLGARAYNSPLHF | NA | few | TRBJ1-6 | TRBV28
TGTGCCAGCTCACCACCGGGGCAATGGGGTCACGAGCAGTACTTC | CASSPPGQWGHEQYF | NA | many | TRBJ2-7 | TRBV18
TGTGCCAGCAGCCGTAATGACAGAAATAATCAGCCCCAGCATTTT | CASSRNDRNNQPQHF | NA | few | TRBJ1-5 | TRBV7-2
TGTGCCAGCAGCTTAGATGCCCCCCCGCAGTACTTC | CASSLDAPPQYF | NA | few | TRBJ2-5 | TRBV7-8
TGCAGTGCCAATGGTGACAGGTCCCTTAACGGAGGCTACACCTTC | CSANGDRSLNGGYTF | NA | many | TRBJ1-2 | TRBV20-1
TGTGCCAGCAGCTTAGTGTTGGGGCAGGGGTTGGGATCACCCCTCCACTTT | CASSLVLGQGLGSPLHF | NA | NA | TRBJ1-6 | TRBV11-2
TGTGCCAGCAGTTACTCACCAGCAAACTATGGCTACACCTTC | CASSYSPANYGYTF | NA | NA | TRBJ1-2 | TRBV6-2/TRBV6-3
TGTGCCAGCAGTGAAATTAAGTCTAACAGGGGGCTATTTTTT | CASSEIKSNRGLFF | TRBD1 | NA | TRBJ1-4 | TRBV6-1
TGTGCCATCAGTGAGTCAGGGTCAAATGAGCAGTTCTTC | CAISESGSNEQFF | NA | NA | TRBJ2-1 | TRBV10-3
TGCAGTGCTAGAACCGGGACAGGGTACGCCGGGGAGCTGTTTTTT | CSARTGTGYAGELFF | TRBD1 | NA | TRBJ2-2 | TRBV20-1
TGTGCCAGCAGCACTACCCCATGGACAGGGACCAAAAACATTCAGTACTTC | CASSTTPWTGTKNIQYF | TRBD1 | NA | TRBJ2-4 | TRBV3-1
TGCGCCAGCAGCCAAGCTCCTTACCTCGCCTACGAGCAGTACTTC | CASSQAPYLAYEQYF | NA | many | TRBJ2-7 | TRBV4-3
TGTGCCAGCTCACAACAGGGGCGCGGCAATCAGCCCCAGCATTTT | CASSQQGRGNQPQHF | TRBD1 | few | TRBJ1-5 | TRBV18
TGTGCCATCAGTCCGGGACAGGGCATAGACGAGCAGTACTTC | CAISPGQGIDEQYF | TRBD1 | few | TRBJ2-7 | TRBV10-3
TGTGCCAGCAGTTACATTCCTCTGGACAGTCAAGAGACCCAGTACTTC | CASSYIPLDSQETQYF | NA | NA | TRBJ2-5 | TRBV6-2/TRBV6-3